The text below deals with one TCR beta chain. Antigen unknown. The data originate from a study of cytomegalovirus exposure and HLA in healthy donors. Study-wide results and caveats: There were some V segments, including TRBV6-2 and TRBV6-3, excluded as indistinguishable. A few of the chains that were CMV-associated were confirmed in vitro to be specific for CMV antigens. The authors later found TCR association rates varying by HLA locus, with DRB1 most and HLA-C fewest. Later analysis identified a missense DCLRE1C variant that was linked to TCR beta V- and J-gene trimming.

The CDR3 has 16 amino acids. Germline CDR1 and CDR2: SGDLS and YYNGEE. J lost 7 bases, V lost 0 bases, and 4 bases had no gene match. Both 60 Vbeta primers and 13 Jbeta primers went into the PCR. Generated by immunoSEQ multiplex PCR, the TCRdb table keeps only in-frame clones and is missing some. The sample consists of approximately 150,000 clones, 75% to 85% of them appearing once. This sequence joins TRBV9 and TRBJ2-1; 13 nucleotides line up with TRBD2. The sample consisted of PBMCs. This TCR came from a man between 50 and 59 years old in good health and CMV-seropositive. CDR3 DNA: TGTGCCAGCAGCGTAGCTAGGACTAGCGGGAGAAATGAGCAGTTCTTC. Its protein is CASSVARTSGRNEQFF.